The 13 T cell receptor beta chains in this list originate from one sample, sequenced in a study of OX40 agonist ivuxolimab in advanced cancers. The table came from immunoSEQ multiplex PCR; TCRdb's copy has only in-frame clones and leaves some out. Of tens of thousands of clones listed, approximately 80% are singletons. Sequencing used CD4+ or CD8+ T cells sorted from blood, obtained in a trial of the OX40 agonist ivuxolimab. The source of these receptors is an adult with an advanced solid tumor such as melanoma, head and neck, liver or kidney cancer.

The chain has TRBV9 and TRBJ1-3, with no clear D. CDR1 and CDR2 from the germline V gene are SGDLS and YYNGEE. This CDR3 spans 14 amino acids. Trimming left V 3 bases short and J 1 base short, with 8 bases between. Written as DNA, the CDR3 is TGTGCCAGCAGCGGGGGAGGGTCTGGAAACACCATATATTTT. This sequence encodes CASSGGGSGNTIYF.

In its sample, this clone was seen a few times. J is TRBJ1-5 and V is TRBV6-1, with TRBD1 matching over 11 bases. Germline V gene data show CDR1 as MNHNS and CDR2 as SASEGT. V gave up 8 bases and J gave up 7 bases; unmatched junction bases: 7. The CDR3 loop spans 14 amino acids. The CDR3 here is CASGGQGEGQPQHF. The DNA of the CDR3 is TGTGCCAGCGGGGGACAGGGGGAGGGCCAGCCCCAGCATTTT.

This chain joins TRBV7-9 and TRBJ1-6; D is unresolved. Trimming removed 1 base from V and 7 bases from J, with 8 bases in between. The germline V gene has CDR1 SEHNR and CDR2 FQNEAQ (reference sequence). CDR3 length: 14 amino acids. The CDR3: CASSLEVGNSPLHF. CDR3 bases: TGTGCCAGCAGCTTAGAAGTAGGGAATTCACCCCTCCACTTT.

The chain combines TRBV11-2 with TRBJ2-3; D possibly corresponds to TRBD1 (5 bases). Trimming left V 5 bases short and J 6 bases short, with 21 bases between. Per the germline V gene, CDR1 is SGHAT and CDR2 is FQNNGV. The CDR3 is 16 amino acids. The CDR3 DNA sequence: TGTGCCAGCAGCCCCCTCTGGGTTGTGGGGCGGGATACGCAGTATTTT. Translated, it gives CASSPLWVVGRDTQYF.

The table lists this clone with a count of one. The genes are TRBV7-2 and TRBJ1-2, with unresolved D. The CDR3 is made up of 13 amino acids. Trimming took off 3 bases at V and 4 bases at J, with 9 bases between the two ends. Germline V CDR1 and CDR2: SGHTA, FQGNSA. The CDR3 sequence: CASSFRQTYGYTF. CDR3 DNA: TGTGCCAGCAGCTTCAGGCAGACCTATGGCTACACCTTC.

Only one count was recorded for this clone. The chain joins TRBV25-1 to TRBJ2-1, with D perhaps TRBD1 or TRBD2 (5 bases each). Germline CDR1 and CDR2: MGHDK and SYGVNS. The V gene lost 4 bases and the J gene lost 4 bases, with 8 bases spanning the gap. There are 13 residues in the CDR3. The CDR3 here is CASSAGAYNEQFF. CDR3 DNA sequence: TGTGCCAGCAGTGCCGGGGCTTACAATGAGCAGTTCTTC.

The rearrangement links TRBV28 to TRBJ1-1; TRBD1 agrees at 12 bases. Germline CDR1 and CDR2: MDHEN and SYDVKM. The CDR3 spans 14 residues. The junction had 5 bases not matched to a gene; V was cut back by 6 bases and J by 6 bases. DNA for the CDR3: TGTGCCAGCAGGGGGACAGGGGGCAAGGCTGAAGCTTTCTTT. Its translation is CASRGTGGKAEAFF.

This chain's CDR3 is CASSFPGNTIYF. CDR3 DNA sequence: TGTGCCAGCAGCTTCCCCGGAAACACCATATATTTT. The chain joins TRBV11-2 to TRBJ1-3, with D hard to call. The CDR3 length is 12 residues. V lost 3 bases, J lost 4 bases, and 4 bases lay in between. Germline loops: CDR1 SGHAT, CDR2 FQNNGV.

The chain has TRBV10-2 and TRBJ1-2; 8 bases fit TRBD1. Germline CDR1 is WSHSY and CDR2 is SAAADI. The CDR3 sequence is 14 residues long. J gave up 1 base and V 6 bases, and 4 bases lay outside the gene matches. CDR3 loop: CASRVGQVNYGYTF. The CDR3, as DNA: TGCGCCAGCAGAGTGGGACAGGTTAACTATGGCTACACCTTC.

This chain links TRBV6-5 with TRBJ2-3; maybe TRBD2 (5 bases). V lost 5 bases and J 8 bases, leaving 8 bases between the germline ends. This CDR3 comprises 11 residues. Germline CDR1 and CDR2: MNHEY and SVGAGI. CDR3 sequence (DNA): TGTGCCAGCAGTGAGGGTGTTACGCAGTATTTT. This sequence encodes CASSEGVTQYF.

V gene TRBV2 combines with J gene TRBJ2-5, with 9 bases aligning to TRBD1. The CDR3 spans 14 residues. Germline V gene data show CDR1 as SNHLY and CDR2 as FYNNEI. The V gene end was trimmed by 7 bases and the J gene end by 4 bases; junction bases not matched to a gene: 7. In DNA form, the CDR3 reads TGTGCCAGCAAACAGGGGGCGGTGGGAGAGACCCAGTACTTC. This codes for CASKQGAVGETQYF.

The gene calls are TRBV5-6 and TRBJ1-2; D is uncertain. Germline V CDR1 and CDR2: SGHDT, YYEEEE. The CDR3 has 15 amino acids. V gave up 6 bases and J gave up 0 bases, with 15 bases separating them. This CDR3 reads CASTRGWGTNYGYTF. The CDR3 coding sequence is TGTGCCAGCACCCGAGGGTGGGGAACTAACTATGGCTACACCTTC.

In its sample, this clone was seen once. The V gene is TRBV18, the J gene TRBJ2-3; TRBD1 aligns across 8 bases. Germline loops: CDR1 KGHSH, CDR2 LQKENI. Losses at the gene ends were 6 bases for V and 3 bases for J; bases not matched to a gene: 11. The CDR3 sequence is 16 residues long. The CDR3: CASSNQDRVMTDTQYF. CDR3 nucleotides: TGTGCCAGCTCGAATCAGGACAGGGTGATGACAGATACGCAGTATTTT.